This T cell receptor beta chain came from a study of response to subunit inactivated influenza vaccine (dated by TCRdb to 2016 to 2018). For context, the study as a whole: Deep quantitative profiling of the T cell receptor repertoire was used in the study to follow responses to a trivalent subunit inactivated influenza vaccine.

This clonotype was picked up a small number of times. Which antigen it targets is not known. No base qualities exist here, and no much larger clone lies one base off it. Preparation of the library involved RT-PCR. The instrument was an Illumina HiSeq 2500. Using fastp trimming at Q25 and MiXCR clonotype assembly, TCRdb reanalyzed the public sequencing data and kept in-frame beta chains. Entries are consolidated by CDR3 protein sequence, retaining the most common genes and DNA. Within this sample are some 540,000 distinct CDR3 sequences, with under 25% of them counted one time only. The ten largest clones capture 2.5% to 3% of the sample. Results and caveats for the whole study, not just this receptor: According to the authors, only a limited number of new T cells may be recruited by each seasonal influenza vaccination.

Including the terminal cysteine and phenylalanine, the CDR3 comprises 13 residues. CDR3 DNA only is kept here, 39 bases in frame from base 1. Trimming removed 3 bases from V and 4 bases from J, leaving 9 bases between the germline ends. In the germline V gene (reference sequence), CDR1 corresponds to DFQATT and CDR2 to SNEGSKA. The same sample was also studied in work on T cells expressing NK-cell markers. Per the second study: TCR beta cDNA libraries were prepared using 5'RACE template switching, which introduced a universal primer site and unique molecular identifiers. In sorted CD3+CD56+NKG2C+, CD3+CD56+NKG2C- and CD3+CD56-NKG2C+ T-cell subsets from 8 or 9 donors, TCR beta-chain repertoires were profiled. Seven of the eight sequenced donors were HCMV-seropositive and one was HCMV-seronegative. To restrict sorting to alphabetaTCR-expressing T cells, an anti-gammadeltaTCR antibody was added in several experiments. In several donors, the dominant CD3+CD56+NKG2C+ clonotypes were found to rank among the top 10 CD8+ clonotypes and to make up roughly 1.0-7.5% of CD8+ T cells. Those dominant clonotypes were again the most abundant among CD3+CD56-NKG2C+ cells in several donors, at roughly 28.3-60.1%. It remained unclear whether the expanded NKG2C-expressing T cell clones were specific for HCMV antigens. All eight donors whose samples were sequenced were randomly selected healthy volunteers, three of them men and five women. HCMV-specific IgG was detected in serum with a commercial ELISA kit to determine HCMV serostatus. Peripheral blood mononuclear cells were isolated from blood by Ficoll density gradient centrifugation. Magnetic immunoseparation with Miltenyi isolation kits was used to isolate CD4+ and CD8+ T cells from PBMC. Priming for cDNA synthesis came from the TCR beta constant segment, and two successive PCR amplification steps followed. The libraries were sequenced on Illumina HiSeq 2000/2500, MiSeq or NextSeq, producing 2 x 150 bp reads. MIGEC was used to demultiplex reads and group the reads by UMI, and MiTCR was used to assemble and quantify clonotypes. To remove erroneous sequences, TCR cDNA sequences were retained only when supported by two or more reads. The tcR package was used for downstream repertoire analysis, and clonotypes were matched between fractions using CDR3 nucleotide sequence together with V segment. VDJmatch was used to annotate antigen specificity against VDJdb, with one amino acid substitution allowed in CDR3.

The TCR originated in a middle-aged man who received an inactivated influenza vaccine. Donor details come from another sample of the same person, matched by shared clones. Sequenced material: CD4+ T cells sorted from PBMCs, taken 11 to 12 days after vaccination. This chain joins TRBV20-1 to TRBJ1-4, with the D segment identity uncertain. The CDR3 region reads CSARRQLNEKLFF. The nucleotide sequence reads as follows: TGCAGTGCTAGGCGGCAGCTTAATGAAAAACTGTTTTTT.